This TCR beta chain emerged from a study of radiotherapy plus CTLA-4 blockade in lung cancer. The study, taken as a whole, reports: The best prediction of response reportedly came from early blood T cell clone dynamics, with interferon-beta.

Of note for this clone: Its specificity is not known.

Method: immunoSEQ multiplex PCR; TCRdb's copy keeps in-frame clones and lacks some. The table has 50,000 or so clones, 70% to 80% seen once. Looked up from germline, CDR1 is MNHNY and CDR2 is SVGAGI (reference sequence). CDR3 length equals 13 residues. The V gene lost 6 bases and the J gene lost 1 base, with 9 bases spanning the gap. The rearrangement links TRBV6-6 to TRBJ1-1; D is unresolved. The TCR sequence derives from a human donor with non-small cell lung cancer who had stable disease on radiotherapy plus ipilimumab. The sample here was peripheral blood, taken from a patient treated with radiotherapy plus ipilimumab. In nucleotides, the CDR3 is TGTGCCAGCAGCCGCCCCCGGAACACTGAAGCTTTCTTT. Translating gives CASSRPRNTEAFF.